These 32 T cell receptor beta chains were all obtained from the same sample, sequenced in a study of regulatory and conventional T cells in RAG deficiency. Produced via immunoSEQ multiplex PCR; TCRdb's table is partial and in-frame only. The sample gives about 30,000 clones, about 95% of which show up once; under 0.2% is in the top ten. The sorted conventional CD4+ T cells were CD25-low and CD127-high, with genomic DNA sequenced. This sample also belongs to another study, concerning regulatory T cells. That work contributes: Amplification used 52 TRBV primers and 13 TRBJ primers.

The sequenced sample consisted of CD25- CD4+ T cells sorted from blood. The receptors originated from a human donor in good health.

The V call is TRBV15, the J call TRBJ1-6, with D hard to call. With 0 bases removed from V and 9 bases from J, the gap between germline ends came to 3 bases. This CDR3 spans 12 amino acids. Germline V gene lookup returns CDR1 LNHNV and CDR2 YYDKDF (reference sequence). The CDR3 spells CATSRDLSPLHF. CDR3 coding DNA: TGTGCCACCAGCAGAGATCTTTCACCCCTCCACTTT.

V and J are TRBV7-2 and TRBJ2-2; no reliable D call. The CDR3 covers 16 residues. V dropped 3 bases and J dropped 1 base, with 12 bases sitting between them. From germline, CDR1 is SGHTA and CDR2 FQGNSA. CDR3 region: CASSFESRRNTGELFF. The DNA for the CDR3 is TGTGCCAGCAGCTTTGAGTCCAGGCGGAACACCGGGGAGCTGTTTTTT.

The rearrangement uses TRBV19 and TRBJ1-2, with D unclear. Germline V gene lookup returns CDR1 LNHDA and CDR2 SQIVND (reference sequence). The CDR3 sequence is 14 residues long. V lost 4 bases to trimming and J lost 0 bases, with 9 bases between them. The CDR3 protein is CASSRREANYGYTF. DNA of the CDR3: TGTGCCAGTAGTAGGCGGGAAGCTAACTATGGCTACACCTTC.

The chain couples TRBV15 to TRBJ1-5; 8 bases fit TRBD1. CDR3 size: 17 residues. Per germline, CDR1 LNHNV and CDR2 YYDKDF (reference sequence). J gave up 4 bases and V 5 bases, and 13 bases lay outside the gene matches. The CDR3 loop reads CATSGSGRGLGNQPQHF. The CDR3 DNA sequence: TGTGCCACCAGCGGCAGTGGCAGGGGGCTAGGAAATCAGCCCCAGCATTTT.

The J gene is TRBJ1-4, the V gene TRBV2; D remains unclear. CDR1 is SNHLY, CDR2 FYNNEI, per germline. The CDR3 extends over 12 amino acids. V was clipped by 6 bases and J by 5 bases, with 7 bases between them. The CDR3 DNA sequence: TGTGCCAGCAGCGGGATAAATGAAAAACTGTTTTTT. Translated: CASSGINEKLFF.

The CDR3 is CASSPAGTGGRTEAFF. The CDR3 region has the DNA TGTGCCAGTAGTCCGGCTGGGACAGGGGGCAGGACTGAAGCTTTCTTT. The chain employs TRBV19 and TRBJ1-1; 12 nucleotides agree with TRBD1. This CDR3 region has 16 residues. From germline, CDR1 is LNHDA and CDR2 SQIVND (reference sequence). V gave up 5 bases and J gave up 5 bases; unmatched junction bases: 9.

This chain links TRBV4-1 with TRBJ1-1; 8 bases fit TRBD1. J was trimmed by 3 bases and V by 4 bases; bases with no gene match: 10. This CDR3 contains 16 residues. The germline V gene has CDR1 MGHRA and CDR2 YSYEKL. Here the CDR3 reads CASSRGPGTGDTEAFF. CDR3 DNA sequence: TGCGCCAGCAGCCGGGGGCCCGGGACAGGAGACACTGAAGCTTTCTTT.

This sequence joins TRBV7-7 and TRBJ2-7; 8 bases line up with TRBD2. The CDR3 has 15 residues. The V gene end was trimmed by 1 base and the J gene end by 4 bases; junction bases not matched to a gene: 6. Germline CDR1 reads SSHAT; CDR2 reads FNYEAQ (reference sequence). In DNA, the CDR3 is TGTGCCAGCAGCTTAGAAGCGGGGGACCAATACGAGCAGTACTTC. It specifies CASSLEAGDQYEQYF.

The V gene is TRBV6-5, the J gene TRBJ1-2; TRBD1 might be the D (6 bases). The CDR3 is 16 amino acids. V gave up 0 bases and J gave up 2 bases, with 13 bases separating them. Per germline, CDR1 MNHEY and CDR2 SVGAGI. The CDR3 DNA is TGTGCCAGCAGTTACTCTCGGACAGCCTTAAACTATGGCTACACCTTC. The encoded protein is CASSYSRTALNYGYTF.

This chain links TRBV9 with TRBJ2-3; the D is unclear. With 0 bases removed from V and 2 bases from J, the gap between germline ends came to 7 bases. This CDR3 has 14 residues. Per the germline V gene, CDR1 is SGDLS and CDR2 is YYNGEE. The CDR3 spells CASSVDQNTDTQYF. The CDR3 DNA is TGTGCCAGCAGCGTAGATCAGAACACAGATACGCAGTATTTT.

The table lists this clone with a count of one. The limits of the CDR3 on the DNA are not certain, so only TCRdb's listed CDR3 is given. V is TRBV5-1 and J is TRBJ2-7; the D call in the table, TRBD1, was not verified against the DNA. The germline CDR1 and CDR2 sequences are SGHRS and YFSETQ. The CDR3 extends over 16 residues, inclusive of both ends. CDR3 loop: CASSFVGTGSSASKYF.

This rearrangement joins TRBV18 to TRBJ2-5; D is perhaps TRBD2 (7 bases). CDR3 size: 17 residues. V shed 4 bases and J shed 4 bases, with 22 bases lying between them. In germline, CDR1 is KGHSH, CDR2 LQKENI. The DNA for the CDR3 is TGTGCCAGCTCACTGCGGGGCGCGGGGGCCTCGGGAGAGACCCAGTACTTC. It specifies CASSLRGAGASGETQYF.

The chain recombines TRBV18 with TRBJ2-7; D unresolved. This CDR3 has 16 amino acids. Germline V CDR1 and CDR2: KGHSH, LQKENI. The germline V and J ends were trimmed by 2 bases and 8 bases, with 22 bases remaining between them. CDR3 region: CASSPVTISPDIKQYF. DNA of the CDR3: TGTGCCAGCTCACCAGTAACTATATCTCCAGATATCAAGCAGTACTTC.

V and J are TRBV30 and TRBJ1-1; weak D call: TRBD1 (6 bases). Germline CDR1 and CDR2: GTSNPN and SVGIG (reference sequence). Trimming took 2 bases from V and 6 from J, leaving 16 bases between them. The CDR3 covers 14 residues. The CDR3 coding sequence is TGTGCCTGGAGTCAAGGGGGAATAAGGGCTGAAGCTTTCTTT. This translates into CAWSQGGIRAEAFF.

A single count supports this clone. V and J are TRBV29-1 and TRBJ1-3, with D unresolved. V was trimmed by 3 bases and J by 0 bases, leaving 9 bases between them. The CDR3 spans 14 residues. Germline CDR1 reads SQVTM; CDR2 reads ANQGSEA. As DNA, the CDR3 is TGCAGCGTTGAGGAAGGGAGCTCTGGAAACACCATATATTTT. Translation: CSVEEGSSGNTIYF.

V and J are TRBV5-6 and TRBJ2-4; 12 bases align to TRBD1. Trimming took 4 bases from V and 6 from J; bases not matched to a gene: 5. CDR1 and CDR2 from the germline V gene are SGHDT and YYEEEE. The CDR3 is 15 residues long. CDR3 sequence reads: CASSTGTGGTNIQYF. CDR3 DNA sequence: TGTGCCAGCAGCACCGGGACAGGGGGCACAAACATTCAGTACTTC. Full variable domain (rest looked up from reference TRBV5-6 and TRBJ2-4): DAGVTQSPTHLIKTRGQQVTLRCSPKSGHDTVSWYQQALGQGPQFIFQYYEEEERQRGNFPDRFSGHQFPNYSSELNVNALLLGDSALYLCASSTGTGGTNIQYFGAGTRLSVL.

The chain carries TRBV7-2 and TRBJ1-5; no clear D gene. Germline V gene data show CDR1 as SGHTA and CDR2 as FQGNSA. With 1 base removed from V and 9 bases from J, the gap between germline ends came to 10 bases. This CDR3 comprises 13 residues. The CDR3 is CASSLESPRPQHF. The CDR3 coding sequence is TGTGCCAGCAGCTTAGAGAGCCCCCGGCCCCAGCATTTT.

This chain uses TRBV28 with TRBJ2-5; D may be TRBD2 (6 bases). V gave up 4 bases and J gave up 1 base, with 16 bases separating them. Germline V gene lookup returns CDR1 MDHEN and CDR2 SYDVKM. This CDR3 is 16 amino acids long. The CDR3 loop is CASSSSGEGSQETQYF. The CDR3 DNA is TGTGCCAGCAGTTCCTCGGGGGAAGGGTCCCAAGAGACCCAGTACTTC.

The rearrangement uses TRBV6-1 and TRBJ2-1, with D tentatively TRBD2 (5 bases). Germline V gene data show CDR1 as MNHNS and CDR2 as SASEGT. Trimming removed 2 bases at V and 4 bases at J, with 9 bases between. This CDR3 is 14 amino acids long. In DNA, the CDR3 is TGTGCCAGCAGTGAAAGCGGTACTTACAATGAGCAGTTCTTC. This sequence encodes CASSESGTYNEQFF.

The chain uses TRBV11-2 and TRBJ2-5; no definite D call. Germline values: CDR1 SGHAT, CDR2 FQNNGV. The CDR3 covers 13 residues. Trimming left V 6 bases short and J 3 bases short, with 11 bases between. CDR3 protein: CASSLSLKETQYF. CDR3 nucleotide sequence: TGTGCCAGCAGTTTATCCCTAAAAGAGACCCAGTACTTC.

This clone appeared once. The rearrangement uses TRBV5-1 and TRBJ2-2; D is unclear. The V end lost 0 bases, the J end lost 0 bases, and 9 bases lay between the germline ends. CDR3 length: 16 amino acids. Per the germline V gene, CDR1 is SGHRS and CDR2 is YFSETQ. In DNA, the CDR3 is TGCGCCAGCAGCTTGGGTACAGCTTCGAACACCGGGGAGCTGTTTTTT. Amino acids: CASSLGTASNTGELFF.

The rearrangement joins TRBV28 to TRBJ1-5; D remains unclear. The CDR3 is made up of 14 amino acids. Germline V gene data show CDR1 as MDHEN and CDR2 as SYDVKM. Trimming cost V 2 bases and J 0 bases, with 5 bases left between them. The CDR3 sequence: CASSLRDSNQPQHF. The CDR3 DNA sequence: TGTGCCAGCAGTTTAAGAGATAGCAATCAGCCCCAGCATTTT.

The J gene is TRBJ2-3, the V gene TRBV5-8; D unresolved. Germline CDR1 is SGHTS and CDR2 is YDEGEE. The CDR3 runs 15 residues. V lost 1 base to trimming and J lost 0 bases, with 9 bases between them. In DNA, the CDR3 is TGTGCCAGCAGCTTGCTGCCAGGCAGCACAGATACGCAGTATTTT. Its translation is CASSLLPGSTDTQYF.

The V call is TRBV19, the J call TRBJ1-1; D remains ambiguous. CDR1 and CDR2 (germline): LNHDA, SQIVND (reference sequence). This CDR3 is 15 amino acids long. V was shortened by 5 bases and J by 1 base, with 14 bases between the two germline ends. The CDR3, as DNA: TGTGCCAGTAGTGCCAGATCTAGTAGGAACACTGAAGCTTTCTTT. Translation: CASSARSSRNTEAFF.

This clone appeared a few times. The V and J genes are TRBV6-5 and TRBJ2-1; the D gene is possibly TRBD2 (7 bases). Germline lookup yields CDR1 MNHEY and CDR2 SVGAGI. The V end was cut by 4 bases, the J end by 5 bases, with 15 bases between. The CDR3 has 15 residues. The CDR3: CASSSQGGGNNEQFF. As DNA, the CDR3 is TGTGCCAGCAGTTCACAGGGCGGGGGAAACAATGAGCAGTTCTTC.

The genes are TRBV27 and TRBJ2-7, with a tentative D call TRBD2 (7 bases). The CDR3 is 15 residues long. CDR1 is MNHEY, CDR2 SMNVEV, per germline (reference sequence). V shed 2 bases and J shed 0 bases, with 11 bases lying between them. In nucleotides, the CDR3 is TGTGCCAGCAGTTTAGCGGGGGCACACTCCTACGAGCAGTACTTC. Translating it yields CASSLAGAHSYEQYF.

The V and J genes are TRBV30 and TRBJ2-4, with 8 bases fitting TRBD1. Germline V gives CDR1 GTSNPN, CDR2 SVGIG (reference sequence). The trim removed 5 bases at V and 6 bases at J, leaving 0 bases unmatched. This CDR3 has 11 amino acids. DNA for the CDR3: TGTGCCTGGGGACAGGGAAACATTCAGTACTTC. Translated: CAWGQGNIQYF.

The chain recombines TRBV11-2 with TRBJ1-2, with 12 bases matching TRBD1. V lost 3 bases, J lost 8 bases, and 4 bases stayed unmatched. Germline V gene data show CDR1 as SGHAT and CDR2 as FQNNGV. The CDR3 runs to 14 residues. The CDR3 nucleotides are TGTGCCAGCAGCTTGGGACAGGGGGCTAAAGGCTACACCTTC. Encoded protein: CASSLGQGAKGYTF.

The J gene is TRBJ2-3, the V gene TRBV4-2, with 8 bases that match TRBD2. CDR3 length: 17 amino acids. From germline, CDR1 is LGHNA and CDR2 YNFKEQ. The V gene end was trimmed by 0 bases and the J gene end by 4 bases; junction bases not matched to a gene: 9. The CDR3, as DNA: TGTGCCAGCAGCCAAGATATCGGGGGGGGGCGCCCAGATACGCAGTATTTT. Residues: CASSQDIGGGRPDTQYF.

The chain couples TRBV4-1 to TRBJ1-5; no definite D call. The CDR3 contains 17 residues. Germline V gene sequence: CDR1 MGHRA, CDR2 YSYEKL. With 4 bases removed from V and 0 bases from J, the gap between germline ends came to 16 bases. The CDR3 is CASSRNTETSSNQPQHF. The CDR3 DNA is TGCGCCAGCAGCCGAAACACAGAAACCTCTAGCAATCAGCCCCAGCATTTT.

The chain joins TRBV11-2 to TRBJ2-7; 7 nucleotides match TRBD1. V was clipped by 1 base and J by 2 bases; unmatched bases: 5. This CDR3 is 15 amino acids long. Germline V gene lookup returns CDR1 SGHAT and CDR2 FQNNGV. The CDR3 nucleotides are TGTGCCAGCAGCTTAGGTCCGGGACAGCCCTACGAGCAGTACTTC. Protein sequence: CASSLGPGQPYEQYF.

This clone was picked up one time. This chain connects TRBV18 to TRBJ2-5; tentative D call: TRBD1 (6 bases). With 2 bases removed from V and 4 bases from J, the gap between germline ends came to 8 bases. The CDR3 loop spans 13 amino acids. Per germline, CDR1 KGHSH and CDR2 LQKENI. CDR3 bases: TGTGCCAGCTCACCAGGGGGCGTAGAGACCCAGTACTTC. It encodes CASSPGGVETQYF.